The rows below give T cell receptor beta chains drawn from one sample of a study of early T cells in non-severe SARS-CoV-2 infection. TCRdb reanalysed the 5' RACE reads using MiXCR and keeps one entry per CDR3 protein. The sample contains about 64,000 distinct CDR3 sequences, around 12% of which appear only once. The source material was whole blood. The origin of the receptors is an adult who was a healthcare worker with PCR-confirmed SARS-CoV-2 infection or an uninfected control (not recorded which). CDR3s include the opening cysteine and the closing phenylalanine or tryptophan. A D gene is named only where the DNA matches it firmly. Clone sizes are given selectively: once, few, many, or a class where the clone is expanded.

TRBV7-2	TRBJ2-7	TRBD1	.	TGTGCCAGCAGCTTGAACAGGGGGAGCTCCTACGAGCAGTACTTC	CASSLNRGSSYEQYF
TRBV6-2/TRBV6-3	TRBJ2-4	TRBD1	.	TGTGCCAGCGACAGGGGAGGCATTCAGTACTTC	CASDRGGIQYF
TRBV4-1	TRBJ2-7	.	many	TGCGCCAGCGGCTCGGGGGTCTACGAGCAGTACTTC	CASGSGVYEQYF
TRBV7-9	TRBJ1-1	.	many	TGTGCCAGCAGCTCCAGGCGGCAGGGAGGAAATGAAGCTTTCTTT	CASSSRRQGGNEAFF
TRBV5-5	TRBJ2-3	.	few	TGTGCCAGCACCCCACGGGATGGAGATACGCAGTATTTT	CASTPRDGDTQYF
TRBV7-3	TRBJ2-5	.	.	TGTGCCAGCAGCTTACTGGGCCTCCAAGAGACCCAGTACTTC	CASSLLGLQETQYF
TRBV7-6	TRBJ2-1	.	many	TGTGCCAGCAGACCAATTGGGGCTAGGACCTACAATGAGCAGTTCTTC	CASRPIGARTYNEQFF
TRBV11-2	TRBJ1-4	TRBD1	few	TGTGCCAGCAGGCCCCTCCGGGACAGGGGTGAAAAACTGTTTTTT	CASRPLRDRGEKLFF
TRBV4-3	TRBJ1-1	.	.	TGCGCCAGCAGCCAAGACAGGGGAGATTCTGAAGCTTTCTTT	CASSQDRGDSEAFF
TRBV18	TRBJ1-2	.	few	TGTGCCAGCTCACCGGCGGGGGTTGGCGACTATGGCTACACCTTC	CASSPAGVGDYGYTF
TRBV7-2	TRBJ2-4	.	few	TGTGCCAGCAGCCTCCCCGGAGTTGTGGCCAAAAACATTCAGTACTTC	CASSLPGVVAKNIQYF
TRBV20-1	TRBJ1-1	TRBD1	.	TGCAGTGCTAAAGGGACAGGTGTTACTGAAGCTTTCTTT	CSAKGTGVTEAFF
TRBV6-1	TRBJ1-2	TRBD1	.	TGTGCCAGTCGTACCCCAACAGGCGTAGACAGGGGCTATGGCTACACCTTC	CASRTPTGVDRGYGYTF
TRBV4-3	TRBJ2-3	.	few	TGCGCCAGCAGCCAAGTAGGGGGGGATACGCAGTATTTT	CASSQVGGDTQYF
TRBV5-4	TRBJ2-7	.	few	TGTGCCAGCAGCTTGGGCAGGGAGGCTCTATCCTACGAGCAGTACTTC	CASSLGREALSYEQYF
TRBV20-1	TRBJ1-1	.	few	TGCAGCCCTTGGCACCCAGAAGCTTTCTTT	CSPWHPEAFF
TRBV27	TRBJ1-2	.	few	TGTGCCAGCAGTTTACAGGGTGATGGCTATGGCTACACCTTC	CASSLQGDGYGYTF
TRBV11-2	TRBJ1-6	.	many	TGTGCCAGCAGCTTATGGGTCGGCAGGGCTAATTCACCCCTCCACTTT	CASSLWVGRANSPLHF
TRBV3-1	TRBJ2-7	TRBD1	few	TGTGCCAGCAGCCAAGGGGACAGAGCCTACGAGCAGTACTTC	CASSQGDRAYEQYF
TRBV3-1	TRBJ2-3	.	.	TGTGCCAGCAGCCAAGGAGACTGGGCCGGCACAGATACGCAGTATTTT	CASSQGDWAGTDTQYF
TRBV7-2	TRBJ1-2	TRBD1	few	TGTGCCAGCAGCTTCGAGGGGGCGAACTATGGCTACACCTTC	CASSFEGANYGYTF
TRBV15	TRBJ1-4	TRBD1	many	TGTGCCACCAGCAGCCAGGGGGCGCGGGATGAAAAACTGTTTTTT	CATSSQGARDEKLFF
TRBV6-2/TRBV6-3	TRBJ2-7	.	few	TGTGCCAGCGCTTTGTGGTTCATGACCTCCTACGAGCAGTACTTC	CASALWFMTSYEQYF
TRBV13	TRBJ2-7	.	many	TGTGCCAGCAGCTATAGCCAGAGGTCCCTGGACTACGAGCAGTACTTC	CASSYSQRSLDYEQYF
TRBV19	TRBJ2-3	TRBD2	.	TGTGCCAGTAGTAGCGGGGGGAGGATCACAGATACGCAGTATTTT	CASSSGGRITDTQYF
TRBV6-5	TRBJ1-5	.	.	TGTGCCAGCAGTGGAGAGTTCGGCCAGCCCCAGCATTTT	CASSGEFGQPQHF
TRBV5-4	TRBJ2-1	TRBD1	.	TGTGCCAGCAGCTTGAAGCTCCTGACAGGGTACAATGAGCAGTTCTTC	CASSLKLLTGYNEQFF
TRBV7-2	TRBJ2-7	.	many	TGTGCCAGCAGCTTCCACCAAGGGGCACGTAGCTACGAGCAGTACTTC	CASSFHQGARSYEQYF
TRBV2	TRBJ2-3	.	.	TGTGCCAGCAGTGGGGGACGCCCAACGTGGGATACGCAGTATTTT	CASSGGRPTWDTQYF
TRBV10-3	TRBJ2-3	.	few	TGTGCCATCAGTGAGCCCACCTCCGCCCGGGACGGCGGTACGCAGTATTTT	CAISEPTSARDGGTQYF
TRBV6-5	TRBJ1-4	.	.	TGTGCCAGCAGTTACTACCGCGATGAAAAACTGTTTTTT	CASSYYRDEKLFF
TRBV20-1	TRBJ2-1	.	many	TGCAGTGGGACCGAGTTACTGGCTAGTCGGAACAATGAGCAGTTCTTC	CSGTELLASRNNEQFF
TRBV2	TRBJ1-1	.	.	TGTGCCAGCTTTCTTGGGGAGGGCACTGAAGCTTTCTTT	CASFLGEGTEAFF
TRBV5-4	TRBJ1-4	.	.	TGTGCCAGCAGCTCACAGGAAACCCTCGAAAAACTGTTTTTT	CASSSQETLEKLFF
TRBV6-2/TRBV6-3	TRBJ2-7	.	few	TGTGCCAGTAGGATGAGTAGAAGCGGTTACGAGCAGTACTTC	CASRMSRSGYEQYF
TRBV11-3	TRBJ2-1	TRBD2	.	TGTGCCAGCAGCTTAGGGGCTAGCGGGGGGAATGAGCAGTTCTTC	CASSLGASGGNEQFF